This TCR beta chain was retrieved from a study of blood T cell repertoires in COVID-19. The wider study: Donors in the United States, Italy and Spain gave samples during acute or convalescent COVID-19.

In the authors' workflow: From reference gene primer amplification, estimates of nucleated cell counts were derived. Using immunoSEQ multiplex PCR, the repertoire was profiled, and TCRdb retains in-frame clones only, with some absent. V and J calls and clone size follow that table, whereas D and trimming were derived from the DNA. The data hold some 35,000 clones, with about 87% observed a single time. The germline V gene encodes CDR1 SEHNR and CDR2 FQNEAQ (reference sequence). The CDR3 contains 16 residues. V gave up 5 bases and J gave up 3 bases; unmatched junction bases: 12. Sequencing input: peripheral blood. The receptor's source is a man aged 60-69 years with active COVID-19. The J gene is TRBJ2-7, the V gene TRBV7-9; 8 bases line up with TRBD2. In DNA form, the CDR3 reads TGTGCCAGCAGCCAAAGCGGGAGCAATACTTACTACGAGCAGTACTTC. Translation: CASSQSGSNTYYEQYF.